Described below is a single T cell receptor beta chain sequence and its context. The CDR3 runs 14 residues. CDR1 is GTSNPN and CDR2 is SVGIG in the germline V gene (reference sequence). V was clipped by 0 bases and J by 8 bases, with 13 bases between them. This specimen belongs to a study of blood T cell repertoires in COVID-19. TCRdb's copy holds only in-frame clones and misses some; the assay was immunoSEQ multiplex PCR. The sample lists a few hundred thousand clones; approximately 88% were seen once. The chain has TRBV30 and TRBJ1-4; tentative D call: TRBD1 (5 bases). The material sequenced was peripheral blood. The clonotype originates from a woman aged 25 to 45 who had recovered from COVID-19. For the CDR3, the DNA is TGTGCCTGGAGTGTTAAGTTGGGGGGAGAAAAACTGTTTTTT. Amino acids: CAWSVKLGGEKLFF.